The 15 T cell receptor beta chains reported below all come from one sample, sequenced in a study of T-cell reconstitution after alpha-beta-depleted transplantation in children. Preparing the TCRbeta library involved the use of unique molecular identifiers. Using its own MiXCR run on the PCR reads, TCRdb lists one record per CDR3 protein. The sample yields 600,000 to 700,000 distinct CDR3 sequences, 16% seen once. The sample consisted of PBMCs from the stem cell graft donor, taken from the stem cell graft. These receptors were obtained from a human donor who donated a stem cell graft to a child with acute myeloid leukemia.

This clonotype was seen only a few times. The rearrangement uses TRBV15 and TRBJ1-4, with 9 bases that match TRBD1. The ends lost 2 bases at V and 0 bases at J; junction bases unmatched: 7. Looked up from germline, CDR1 is LNHNV and CDR2 is YYDKDF (reference sequence). The CDR3 is 18 amino acids. The CDR3 spells CATSRWTGARATNEKLFF. CDR3 bases: TGTGCCACCAGCAGATGGACAGGGGCGCGGGCAACTAATGAAAAACTGTTTTTT.

In DNA, the CDR3 is TGTGCCAGCAGCTCAAGTATTTACGAGCAGTACGTC. Residues: CASSSSIYEQYV. The V call is TRBV28, the J call TRBJ2-7; D not certain. Germline V gene sequence: CDR1 MDHEN, CDR2 SYDVKM. Trimming cost V 6 bases and J 4 bases, with 10 bases left between them. The CDR3 length is 12 residues.

For the CDR3, the DNA is TGTGCCAGCAGCATCGGGACAGGGGGCAATAGTAACTATGGCTACACCTTC. It is translated as CASSIGTGGNSNYGYTF. The chain has TRBV7-2 and TRBJ1-2; 12 bases agree with TRBD1. There are 17 residues in the CDR3. The V gene's germline CDR1 is SGHTA and CDR2 FQGNSA. The V segment lost 5 bases and the J segment 1 base; nucleotides outside the gene matches: 8.

In this sample, this clonotype turned up many times. The rearrangement joins TRBV15 to TRBJ1-1; tentatively, D is TRBD1 (6 bases). The germline gives CDR1 LNHNV, CDR2 YYDKDF (reference sequence). The V end was cut by 4 bases, the J end by 1 base, with 10 bases between. CDR3 length: 14 amino acids. CDR3 in amino acids: CATSKDSWNTEAFF. CDR3 nucleotide sequence: TGTGCCACCAGCAAGGACAGTTGGAACACTGAAGCTTTCTTT.

This clonotype has at least ten counts. V is TRBV20-1 and J is TRBJ2-5; possible D gene TRBD1, 5 bases. Germline V gene sequence: CDR1 DFQATT, CDR2 SNEGSKA (reference sequence). V shed 0 bases and J shed 3 bases, with 8 bases lying between them. This CDR3 is built from 13 residues. DNA for the CDR3: TGCAGTGCTAGAGATCCCAGGGAAGAGACCCAGTACTTC. The encoded protein is CSARDPREETQYF.

The chain is built from TRBV6-2 or TRBV6-3 and TRBJ1-1; the D is unclear. The CDR3 covers 14 residues. From germline, CDR1 is MNHEY and CDR2 SVGEGT. The V end lost 6 bases, the J end lost 4 bases, and 15 bases lay between the germline ends. The CDR3, as DNA: TGTGCCAGCAGCCACGAAACACCTGGCACTGAAGCTTTCTTT. Translated, it gives CASSHETPGTEAFF.

The chain combines TRBV6-5 with TRBJ1-4; 9 bases line up with TRBD1. The CDR3 contains 16 residues. The V gene's germline CDR1 is MNHEY and CDR2 SVGAGI. V was pared by 3 bases and J by 6 bases, with 8 bases of the junction left unmatched. Here the CDR3 DNA reads TGTGCCAGCAGTTATAGCAGACAGGGGGACCATGAAAAACTGTTTTTT. Translating gives CASSYSRQGDHEKLFF.

The table lists this clonotype with many counts. This rearrangement joins TRBV29-1 to TRBJ1-5; D may be TRBD1 (5 bases). The CDR3 totals 12 residues. The V end was cut by 4 bases, the J end by 4 bases, with 8 bases between. Germline V gene data show CDR1 as SQVTM and CDR2 as ANQGSEA. The CDR3 region has the DNA TGCAGCGTTGGAGACAGAAATCAGCCCCAGCATTTT. Translating it yields CSVGDRNQPQHF.

This clonotype was counted a few times. A read error may produce the germline difference seen at one junction end. The chain has TRBV20-1 and TRBJ2-1; possible D gene TRBD2, 7 bases. Germline V gene sequence: CDR1 DFQATT, CDR2 SNEGSKA (reference sequence). The CDR3 runs to 16 residues. CDR3 amino acids: CCARDPIRGGELEQFF. The CDR3 DNA sequence: TGCTGTGCTAGAGATCCAATAAGGGGGGGGGAGCTTGAGCAGTTCTTC.

This clonotype was seen many times. The J gene is TRBJ2-2, the V gene TRBV20-1; 8 nucleotides line up with TRBD1. Germline V lookup: CDR1 DFQATT, CDR2 SNEGSKA (reference sequence). The CDR3 loop spans 17 amino acids. J lost 3 bases, V lost 0 bases, and 9 bases had no gene match. CDR3 nucleotides: TGCAGTGCTAGAGATCGCGCCGGGACAGGAGACACCGGGGAGCTGTTTTTT. As protein: CSARDRAGTGDTGELFF.

This clonotype appeared many times. The chain joins TRBV20-1 to TRBJ2-1; tentative D call: TRBD2 (6 bases). Germline values: CDR1 DFQATT, CDR2 SNEGSKA (reference sequence). This CDR3 comprises 15 residues. V lost 0 bases and J lost 7, with 16 bases in between. CDR3 amino acids: CSARDRGTPLNEQFF. In DNA, the CDR3 is TGCAGTGCTAGAGATCGGGGGACTCCCTTAAATGAGCAGTTCTTC.

This clonotype was seen many times. The rearrangement uses TRBV20-1 and TRBJ2-1; the D gene could be TRBD1 or TRBD2 (5 bases each). V shed 4 bases and J shed 3 bases, with 16 bases lying between them. This CDR3 is built from 15 residues. Germline CDR1 reads DFQATT; CDR2 reads SNEGSKA (reference sequence). CDR3 sequence: CSATPRQGVYNEQFF. The CDR3 coding sequence is TGCAGTGCTACCCCCCGGCAGGGAGTCTACAATGAGCAGTTCTTC.

This clonotype showed up many times. This chain links TRBV29-1 with TRBJ2-3; possibly TRBD2 for D (6 bases). The V gene's germline CDR1 is SQVTM and CDR2 ANQGSEA. The CDR3 has 14 residues. V lost 8 bases and J lost 1, with 16 bases in between. DNA for the CDR3: TGCAGCTTTTGGGGGTCGGGGGGCACAGATACGCAGTATTTT. Translated, it gives CSFWGSGGTDTQYF.

The V gene is TRBV5-5, the J gene TRBJ1-5; D may be TRBD1 (6 bases). Trimming removed 0 bases at V and 0 bases at J, with 16 bases between. The germline V gene encodes CDR1 SGHKS and CDR2 YYEKEE (reference sequence). This CDR3 is built from 18 residues. The CDR3 loop is CASSLGQQGDYSNQPQHF. DNA of the CDR3: TGTGCCAGCAGCTTGGGTCAACAGGGAGATTATAGCAATCAGCCCCAGCATTTT.

This clonotype was counted at least ten times. V gene TRBV7-8 combines with J gene TRBJ2-7, with a weak D call TRBD2 (6 bases). The CDR3 runs to 15 residues. CDR1 is SGHVS and CDR2 is FQNEAQ in the germline V gene. Trimming took 1 base from V and 2 from J, leaving 12 bases between them. CDR3 in DNA: TGTGCCAGCAGCTTAGAAGGTAGCGGCCCCTACGAGCAGTACTTC. Translating gives CASSLEGSGPYEQYF.